This T cell receptor (beta chain) is from a study of T cells expressing NK-cell markers. Study-level information: It was sorted CD3+CD56-NKG2C+, CD3+CD56+NKG2C- and CD3+CD56+NKG2C+ T cells that provided the TCR beta repertoires. General study results and limits: Topping the CD3+CD56-NKG2C+ fraction as well were these clonotypes, in a handful of donors.

On this clonotype: Antigen unknown.

TCRdb re-analyzed the 5' RACE reads; it lists each CDR3 protein once, without DNA. The table counts 500,000 to 600,000 distinct CDR3 sequences; approximately 3.5% lies in the top ten. This CDR3 region has 13 residues. The genes are TRBV12-3 or TRBV12-4 and TRBJ2-2. Input material: blood T cells: a sorted CD56 or NKG2C T cell subset, CD4+ or CD8+ T cells, or bulk PBMC T cells (not recorded which). The source is a man younger than 30 in good health. CDR3 loop: CASLGMGAGELFF.